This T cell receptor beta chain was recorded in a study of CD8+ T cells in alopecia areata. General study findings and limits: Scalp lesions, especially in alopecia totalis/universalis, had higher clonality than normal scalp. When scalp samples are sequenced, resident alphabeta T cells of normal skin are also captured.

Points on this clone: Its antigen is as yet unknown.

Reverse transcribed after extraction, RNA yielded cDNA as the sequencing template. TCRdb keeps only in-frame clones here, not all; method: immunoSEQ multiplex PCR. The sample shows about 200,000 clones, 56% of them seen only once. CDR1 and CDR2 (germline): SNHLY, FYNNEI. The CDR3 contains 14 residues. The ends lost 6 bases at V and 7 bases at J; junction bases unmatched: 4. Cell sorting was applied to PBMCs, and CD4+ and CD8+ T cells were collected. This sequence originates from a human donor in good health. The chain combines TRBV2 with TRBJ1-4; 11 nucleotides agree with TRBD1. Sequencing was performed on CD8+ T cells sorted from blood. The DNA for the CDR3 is TGTGCCAGCAGCCCCGGGACAGGGGGTGAAAAACTGTTTTTT. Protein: CASSPGTGGEKLFF. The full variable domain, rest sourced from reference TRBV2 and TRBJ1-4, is EPEVTQTPSHQVTQMGQEVILRCVPISNHLYFYWYRQILGQKVEFLVSFYNNEISEKSEIFDDQFSVERPDGSNFTLKIRSTKLEDSAMYFCASSPGTGGEKLFFGSGTQLSVL.